These T cell receptor beta chains were read from a single sample in a study of blood T cells in healthy people across ages. In TCRdb, the 5' RACE reads were re-called with MiXCR into one record per CDR3 protein. The sample gives about 780,000 distinct CDR3 sequences, less than 60% of which show up once; 15% to 20% is in the top ten. Sequenced input: blood. These receptors were obtained from an older man in good health. CDR3s include the opening cysteine and the closing phenylalanine or tryptophan. Each record gives: clone size, J gene, V gene, D gene, CDR3 DNA, CDR3 protein. The D gene is left open where the match is weak. Only some rows state a clone size, as once, few, many or a class for expanded clones.

>many|TRBJ2-5|TRBV6-5|NA
TGTGCCAGCAGTTCACTTGGAGAGACCCAGTACTTC
CASSSLGETQYF
>NA|TRBJ2-7|TRBV27|NA
TGTGCCAGCAGCCCAGGTCAAGACGGCTCCTACGAGCAGTACTTC
CASSPGQDGSYEQYF
>many|TRBJ2-7|TRBV7-2|TRBD2
TGTGCCAGCAGCTATTCTAGCGGGGGGGCCGAGCAGTACTTC
CASSYSSGGAEQYF
>NA|TRBJ1-2|TRBV30|NA
TGTGCCTGGAGTGTACGGACGGGGGAGGGCTACACCTTC
CAWSVRTGEGYTF
>few|TRBJ2-5|TRBV11-2|NA
TGTGCCAGCAGCTTAGTGGGATCCCAAAAGACCCAGTACTTC
CASSLVGSQKTQYF
>NA|TRBJ2-3|TRBV4-1|NA
TGCGCCAGCAGGGCCGGACGGGGGACCACTAGCACAGATACGCAGTATTTT
CASRAGRGTTSTDTQYF
>NA|TRBJ2-3|TRBV29-1|TRBD1
TGCAGCTCCCACAGGGGGGATACGCAGTATTTT
CSSHRGDTQYF
>NA|TRBJ1-4|TRBV4-3|NA
TGCGCCAGCAGCCAAGGGAATGGGGAAAAACTGTTTTTT
CASSQGNGEKLFF
>NA|TRBJ1-5|TRBV20-1|NA
TGCAGTGCTAGGGTTGCTGGGGCGAATCAGCCCCAGCATTTT
CSARVAGANQPQHF
>NA|TRBJ2-1|TRBV7-2|NA
TGTGCCAGCAGCCTCGGGCCTGGCGGGATGGTAGCCTACGAGCAGTTCTTC
CASSLGPGGMVAYEQFF
>NA|TRBJ1-5|TRBV6-5|TRBD1
TGTGCCAGCAGTTACTCCGCGGGACAGGGAGGTCAGCCCCAGCATTTT
CASSYSAGQGGQPQHF
>NA|TRBJ2-7|TRBV29-1|NA
TGCAGCGTTGGAGAGTGGGCTAGCAGATACAATGAGCAGTACTTC
CSVGEWASRYNEQYF
>once|TRBJ2-7|TRBV7-3|NA
TGTGCCAGCAGTTGCTCAGGGTACAATGAGCAGTACTTC
CASSCSGYNEQYF
>NA|TRBJ2-1|TRBV12-3/TRBV12-4|TRBD2
TGTGCCAGCAGTCCCCAGACTAGCGGAGTTTCCTACAATGAGCAGTTCTTC
CASSPQTSGVSYNEQFF
>NA|TRBJ1-5|TRBV2|NA
TGTGCCAGCAGTGTGAGGGAATTTAGCAATCAGCCCCAGCATTTT
CASSVREFSNQPQHF
>few|TRBJ2-1|TRBV20-1|TRBD2
TGCAGTGCGAGAGGGCCAGCGGGAGGGTATGAGCAGTTCTTC
CSARGPAGGYEQFF
>NA|TRBJ2-7|TRBV6-2/TRBV6-3|NA
TGTGCCAGCAGCAACCAGATCTACGAGCGGTTCTTC
CASSNQIYERFF
>NA|TRBJ1-5|TRBV5-1|NA
TGCGCCAGCAGCTTGGGGGCAGACCCCAATCAGCCCCAGCATTTT
CASSLGADPNQPQHF
>few|TRBJ2-7|TRBV20-1|NA
TGCAGTGCTAGTGTCCCCCTCCCGGACTGGGGCAACGAGCAGTACTTC
CSASVPLPDWGNEQYF
>many|TRBJ2-5|TRBV5-1|TRBD1
TGCGCCAGCAGCCCGAGCCGTGGGACAGGGTATGGGGCCCAGTACTTC
CASSPSRGTGYGAQYF
>NA|TRBJ1-2|TRBV7-2|NA
TGTGCCGCCCCCAGAGAGGGAGGCTATAGCGGCTACACCTTC
CAAPREGGYSGYTF
>NA|TRBJ2-5|TRBV7-2|NA
TGTGCCAGCAGCCACGACAGGTACCAAGAGACCCAGTACTTC
CASSHDRYQETQYF
>NA|TRBJ2-7|TRBV5-5|TRBD2
TGTGCCGGCAGCTTACTAGCGGTGGACTACGAGCAGTACTTC
CAGSLLAVDYEQYF
>NA|TRBJ2-1|TRBV20-1|NA
TGCAGTGCTCTGCTCCCGGTCCTGGGGTACAATGAGCAGTTCTTC
CSALLPVLGYNEQFF
>few|TRBJ1-1|TRBV3-1|NA
TGTGCCAGCAGCCAAGTCGGCCCCGGGGACACTGAAGCTTTCTTT
CASSQVGPGDTEAFF
>once|TRBJ1-2|TRBV5-1|NA
TGCGCCAGCAGCTTGGGGCAGGGAATGAACTATGGCTACACCTTC
CASSLGQGMNYGYTF